This T cell receptor beta chain comes out of a study of T cells in Graves' hyperthyroidism and ophthalmopathy. CDR1 and CDR2 (germline): DFQATT, SNEGSKA (reference sequence). Losses at the gene ends were 5 bases for V and 8 bases for J; bases not matched to a gene: 8. The CDR3 length is 13 residues. This clonotype was observed at least ten times. Its antigen remains unidentified. Study-wide results and limits: Blood samples included most of the expanded thyroid clonotypes exceeding 0.001.

RNA transcripts yielded amplified TCR beta CDR3 regions. With the HTBI primer set, the TCR CDR3 went through a first round of RT-PCR. TCRdb redid the calling of the multiplex PCR reads with MiXCR, one entry per CDR3 protein. The sample carries 650,000 to 750,000 distinct CDR3 sequences, approximately 15% recorded once. It was considered stable Graves' hyperthyroidism when ophthalmopathy did not progress within 18 months. Hyperthyroidism in the patients, aged 18 to 65, was newly diagnosed and under 2 months in duration. Each diagnosis was grounded in clinical symptoms, serum thyroxine and TRAb, thyroid ultrasound, and orbital computed tomography.

The rearrangement joins TRBV20-1 to TRBJ2-2; 7 positions agree with TRBD1. This receptor was identified in a woman aged 18 to 35 with Graves' hyperthyroidism. Sequencing was carried out using blood. The CDR3 spells CSALPRGLGELFF. CDR3 DNA: TGCAGTGCTCTGCCCAGGGGGTTGGGGGAGCTGTTTTTT.